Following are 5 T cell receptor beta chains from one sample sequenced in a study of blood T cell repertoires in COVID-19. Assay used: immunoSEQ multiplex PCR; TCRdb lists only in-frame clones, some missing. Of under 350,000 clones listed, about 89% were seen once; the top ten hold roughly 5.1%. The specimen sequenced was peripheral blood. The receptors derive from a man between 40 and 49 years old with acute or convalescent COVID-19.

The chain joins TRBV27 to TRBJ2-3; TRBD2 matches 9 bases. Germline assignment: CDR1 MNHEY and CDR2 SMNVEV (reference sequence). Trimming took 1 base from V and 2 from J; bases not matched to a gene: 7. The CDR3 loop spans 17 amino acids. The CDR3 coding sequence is TGTGCCAGCAGTTTATTGGGGGCGGGGGGGTCCACAGATACGCAGTATTTT. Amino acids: CASSLLGAGGSTDTQYF.

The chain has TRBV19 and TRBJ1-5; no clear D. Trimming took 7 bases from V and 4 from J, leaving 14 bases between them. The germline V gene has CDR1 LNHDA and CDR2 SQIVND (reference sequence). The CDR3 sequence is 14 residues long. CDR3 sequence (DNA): TGTGCCAGTAAAGACATCCAGGTAAATCAGCCCCAGCATTTT. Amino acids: CASKDIQVNQPQHF.

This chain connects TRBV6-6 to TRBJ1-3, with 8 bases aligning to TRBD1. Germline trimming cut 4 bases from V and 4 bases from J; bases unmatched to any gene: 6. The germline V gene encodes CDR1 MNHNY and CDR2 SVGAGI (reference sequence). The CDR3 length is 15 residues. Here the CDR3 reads CASSSQDREGNTIYF. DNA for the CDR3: TGTGCCAGCAGTTCCCAGGACAGGGAGGGAAACACCATATATTTT.

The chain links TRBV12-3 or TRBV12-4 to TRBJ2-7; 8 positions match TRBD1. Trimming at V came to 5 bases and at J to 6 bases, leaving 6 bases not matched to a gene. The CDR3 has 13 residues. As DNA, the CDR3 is TGTGCCAGCAGTCCCGGGACAGGTAGCGAGCAGTACTTC. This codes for CASSPGTGSEQYF.

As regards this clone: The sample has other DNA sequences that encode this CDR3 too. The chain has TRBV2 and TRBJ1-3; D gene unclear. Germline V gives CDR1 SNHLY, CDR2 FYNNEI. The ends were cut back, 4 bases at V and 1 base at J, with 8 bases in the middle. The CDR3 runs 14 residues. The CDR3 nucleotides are TGTGCCAGCAGTGGCGGAGGGTCTGGAAACACCATATATTTT. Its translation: CASSGGGSGNTIYF.